The entry below describes one T cell receptor (beta chain). Researchers prepared the TCRbeta library using unique molecular identifiers, the study reports. TCRdb processed the PCR reads anew with MiXCR; each CDR3 protein has one entry. The sample lists a few hundred thousand distinct CDR3 sequences, 25% to 30% occurring once. This sample is part of a study of T-cell reconstitution after alpha-beta-depleted transplantation in children. This CDR3 spans 14 amino acids. After removal of 4 bases from V and 4 bases from J, the junction contained 5 bases not matched to a gene. The germline gives CDR1 DFQATT, CDR2 SNEGSKA (reference sequence).

The source is a boy younger than two with Wiskott-Aldrich syndrome, due to receive a stem cell transplant. The V gene is TRBV20-1, the J gene TRBJ2-3; 10 positions agree with TRBD2. Material: PBMCs, obtained before TCRalphabeta/CD19-depleted stem cell transplant. The CDR3 sequence: CSAITSGKADTQYF. Written as DNA, the CDR3 is TGCAGTGCTATTACTAGCGGGAAGGCAGATACGCAGTATTTT.